This is a list of T cell receptor beta chains from one sample in a study of blood T cells in healthy people across ages. TCRdb passed the 5' RACE reads through MiXCR, listing each CDR3 protein once. The table lists over a million distinct CDR3 sequences, approximately 42% of them singletons. Sequencing used blood. The receptors originated from a young woman in good health. The CDR3 runs from the conserved cysteine through the conserved F or W. D genes are given only for firm matches. Some rows mark clone size as missing; the rest say once, few, many or name a class of expanded clone.

clone_size	d_call	j_call	v_call	cdr3_aa	cdr3_nt
few	NA	TRBJ2-1	TRBV20-1	CSARYPAPRSYNEQFF	TGCAGTGCTAGATACCCCGCTCCACGCTCCTACAATGAGCAGTTCTTC
NA	NA	TRBJ2-5	TRBV4-1	CASSRRNEGGGNEQYF	TGCGCCAGCAGCCGTCGAAATGAGGGAGGGGGGAATGAGCAGTACTTC
NA	TRBD2	TRBJ2-5	TRBV5-1	CAGSPKDKTSGSKGLETQYF	TGCGCCGGCAGCCCCAAGGACAAGACTAGCGGGAGTAAGGGTTTAGAGACCCAGTACTTC
NA	NA	TRBJ2-5	TRBV7-3	CASSMDRKETQYF	TGTGCCAGCAGCATGGACCGTAAAGAGACCCAGTACTTC
few	TRBD1	TRBJ1-2	TRBV29-1	CSVPSPDRGLHYGYTF	TGCAGCGTACCTTCCCCGGACAGGGGGCTACACTATGGCTACACCTTC
NA	NA	TRBJ2-7	TRBV5-1	CASSLIGGPDEQYF	TGCGCCAGCAGCTTGATCGGGGGGCCAGACGAGCAGTACTTC
NA	TRBD1	TRBJ2-3	TRBV7-3	CASSGPGTGGGIDTQYF	TGTGCCAGCAGCGGTCCAGGGACAGGGGGTGGGATAGATACGCAGTATTTT
many	NA	TRBJ2-7	TRBV10-3	CAISESGLPYEQYF	TGTGCCATCAGTGAGTCAGGGCTGCCCTACGAGCAGTACTTC
few	NA	TRBJ1-5	TRBV5-1	CASSSRGDGQPQHF	TGCGCCAGCAGCTCCCGCGGGGACGGACAGCCCCAGCATTTT
NA	NA	TRBJ1-5	TRBV7-2	CASRGTMNQPQHF	TGTGCCAGCAGGGGTACGATGAATCAGCCCCAGCATTTT
NA	TRBD2	TRBJ2-7	TRBV7-8	CASSAPWTSETYEQYF	TGTGCCAGCAGCGCGCCCTGGACTAGCGAAACCTACGAGCAGTACTTC
NA	TRBD1	TRBJ2-7	TRBV11-2	CASSLELQGAYEQYF	TGTGCCAGCAGCTTAGAACTTCAGGGGGCCTACGAGCAGTACTTC
NA	TRBD2	TRBJ2-2	TRBV27	CASSHRGLAGVPRLFTGELFF	TGTGCCAGCAGTCACAGGGGATTAGCGGGGGTTCCCAGACTCTTCACCGGGGAGCTGTTTTTT
NA	TRBD2	TRBJ2-3	TRBV12-3/TRBV12-4	CASSLSSGGSPSTDTQYF	TGTGCCAGCAGTTTGTCCAGCGGGGGGTCTCCTAGCACAGATACGCAGTATTTT
NA	TRBD1	TRBJ1-5	TRBV20-1	CSARGQGGDSNQPQHF	TGCAGTGCTAGGGGACAGGGAGGGGATAGCAATCAGCCCCAGCATTTT
NA	NA	TRBJ1-5	TRBV6-5	CASSYSSGGRYSNQPQHF	TGTGCTAGCAGTTACTCGAGTGGGGGACGGTATAGCAATCAGCCCCAGCATTTT
NA	TRBD1	TRBJ1-1	TRBV5-1	CASSAGTGGVNTEAFF	TGCGCCAGCAGCGCCGGGACAGGGGGCGTGAACACTGAAGCTTTCTTT
once	NA	TRBJ1-5	TRBV5-6	CASSFEGWGNQPQHF	TGTGCCAGCAGCTTCGAAGGGTGGGGCAATCAGCCCCAGCATTTT
NA	TRBD1	TRBJ2-6	TRBV27	CASKETGAGANVLTF	TGTGCCAGCAAAGAGACAGGGGCCGGGGCCAACGTCCTGACTTTC
NA	NA	TRBJ1-5	TRBV6-5	CASSFPTGHSNQPQHF	TGTGCCAGCAGTTTCCCGACAGGCCATAGCAATCAGCCCCAGCATTTT
few	NA	TRBJ1-3	TRBV7-9	CASSFEDFAGNTIYF	TGTGCCAGCAGCTTTGAGGACTTCGCTGGAAACACCATATATTTT
NA	NA	TRBJ2-1	TRBV5-1	CASSLYAGTNSYNEQFF	TGCGCCAGCAGCTTGTATGCCGGGACAAATTCCTACAATGAGCAGTTCTTC
NA	NA	TRBJ2-1	TRBV5-1	CASSLSGRDNYNEQFF	TGCGCCAGCAGCTTGTCGGGGCGGGACAACTACAATGAGCAGTTCTTC
few	NA	TRBJ1-4	TRBV7-8	CASRSWDTNEKLFF	TGTGCCAGCAGGAGTTGGGACACTAATGAAAAACTGTTTTTT
few	NA	TRBJ2-1	TRBV5-5	CASSLWQDGNNEQFF	TGTGCCAGCAGCTTGTGGCAGGACGGAAACAATGAGCAGTTCTTC
once	TRBD1	TRBJ1-2	TRBV12-3/TRBV12-4	CASSGTGTGHGYTF	TGTGCCAGCAGTGGGACCGGGACAGGGCACGGCTACACCTTC
once	NA	TRBJ2-5	TRBV20-1	CSATPWEHFYNEQYF	TGCAGTGCTACCCCATGGGAACACTTCTACAATGAGCAGTACTTC
NA	NA	TRBJ1-6	TRBV6-5	CASSYQKGTLHF	TGTGCCAGCAGTTACCAAAAGGGTACCCTCCACTTT
NA	TRBD2	TRBJ2-3	TRBV4-2	CASSQTTSGGRSTDTQYF	TGTGCCAGCAGCCAGACCACTAGCGGGGGCCGGAGCACAGATACGCAGTATTTT
NA	TRBD2	TRBJ2-3	TRBV20-1	CSARLRPGLAGGMTDTQYF	TGCAGTGCTAGGCTACGACCGGGACTAGCGGGGGGAATGACAGATACGCAGTATTTT
few	NA	TRBJ2-1	TRBV21-1	CASSKVSIPDRASYNEQFF	TGTGCCAGCAGCAAAGTTAGTATCCCGGACAGGGCGTCCTACAATGAGCAGTTCTTC
NA	NA	TRBJ1-4	TRBV20-1	CSARGAWGAGPKLFF	TGCAGTGCTCGAGGGGCCTGGGGCGCGGGGCCCAAACTGTTTTTT